This note documents a single TCR beta chain sequence. Its antigen is not identified. The PCR ran on 60 Vbeta and 13 Jbeta primers. The method was immunoSEQ multiplex PCR; TCRdb's version includes in-frame clones alone and lacks a portion of them. This repertoire includes some 67,000 clones. The entry originates in a study of cytomegalovirus exposure and HLA in healthy donors. Study-wide points: In a later analysis, TCR beta V- and J-gene trimming showed a link to a missense DCLRE1C variant.

Germline values: CDR1 SEHNR, CDR2 FQNEAQ (reference sequence). V was pared by 1 base and J by 5 bases, with 14 bases between. The CDR3 loop spans 15 amino acids. The TCR originated in a woman in her 30s in good health and CMV-seronegative. The material sequenced was PBMCs. The chain joins TRBV7-9 to TRBJ1-2, with no clear D. CDR3 loop: CASSLGPTEGYGYTF. DNA of the CDR3: TGTGCCAGCAGCTTAGGACCCACGGAGGGTTATGGCTACACCTTC. The full variable domain, completed using reference TRBV7-9 and TRBJ1-2, is DTGVSQNPRHKITKRGQNVTFRCDPISEHNRLYWYRQTLGQGPEFLTYFQNEAQLEKSRLLSDRFSAERPKGSFSTLEIQRTEQGDSAMYLCASSLGPTEGYGYTFGSGTRLTVV.